Below, one T cell receptor (beta chain) is given with its context. The sample belongs to a study of lymphopenia after photon versus proton radiotherapy. Clones were sequenced by immunoSEQ multiplex PCR, and TCRdb holds only the in-frame ones, with some missing. Of 35,000 to 50,000 clones in the sample, roughly nine tenths are singletons; the top ten hold 15%. The ends were cut back, 2 bases at V and 5 bases at J, with 6 bases in the middle. The CDR3 sequence is 12 residues long. Looked up from germline, CDR1 is SGHRS and CDR2 is YFSETQ. This specimen consisted of peripheral blood, obtained from a patient treated with photon-based radiotherapy. The chain combines TRBV5-1 with TRBJ2-3; D gene ambiguous. This clonotype originated in a man in his sixties with cholangiocarcinoma. CDR3 DNA: TGCGCCAGCAGCTTAGCTCGAGATACGCAGTATTTT. Its protein product is CASSLARDTQYF.